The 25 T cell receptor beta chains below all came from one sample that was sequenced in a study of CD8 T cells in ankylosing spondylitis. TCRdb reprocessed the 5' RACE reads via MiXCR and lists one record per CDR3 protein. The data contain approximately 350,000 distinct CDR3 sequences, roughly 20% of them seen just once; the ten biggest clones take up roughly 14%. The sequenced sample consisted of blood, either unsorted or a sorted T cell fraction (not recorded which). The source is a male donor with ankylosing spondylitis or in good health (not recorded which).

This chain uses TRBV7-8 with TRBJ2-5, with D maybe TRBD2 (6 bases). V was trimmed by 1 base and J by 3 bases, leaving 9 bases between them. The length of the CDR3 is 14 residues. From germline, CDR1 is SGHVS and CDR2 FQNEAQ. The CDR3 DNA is TGTGCCAGCAGCTTAGATAGGACTAAAGAGACCCAGTACTTC. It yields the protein CASSLDRTKETQYF.

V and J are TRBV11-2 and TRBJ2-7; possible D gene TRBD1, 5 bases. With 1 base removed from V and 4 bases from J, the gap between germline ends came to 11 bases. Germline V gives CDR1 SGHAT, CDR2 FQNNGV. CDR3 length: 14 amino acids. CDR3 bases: TGTGCCAGCAGCTTAGGGCCAGGGCGGTACGAGCAGTACTTC. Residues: CASSLGPGRYEQYF.

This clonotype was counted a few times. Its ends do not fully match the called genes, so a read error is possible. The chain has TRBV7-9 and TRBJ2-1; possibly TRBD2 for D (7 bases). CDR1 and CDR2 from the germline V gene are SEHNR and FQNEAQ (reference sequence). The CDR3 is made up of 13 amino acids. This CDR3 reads CSSRQRGGHEQFF. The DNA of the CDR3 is TGTTCCAGCAGACAAAGGGGGGGTCATGAGCAGTTCTTC. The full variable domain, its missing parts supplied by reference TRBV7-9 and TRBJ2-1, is DTGVSQNPRHKITKRGQNVTFRCDPISEHNRLYWYRQTLGQGPEFLTYFQNEAQLEKSRLLSDRFSAERPKGSFSTLEIQRTEQGDSAMYLCSSRQRGGHEQFFGPGTRLTVL.

The CDR3 nucleotides are TGTGCCAGCAGTTACTCGGGACAGGGGAACACCGGGGAGCTGTTTTTT. Translating gives CASSYSGQGNTGELFF. The chain joins TRBV6-5 to TRBJ2-2; TRBD1 matches 9 bases. This CDR3 has 16 residues. With V trimmed by 0 bases and J by 1 base, 0 bases remained unmatched. CDR1 MNHEY and CDR2 SVGAGI come from the germline V gene.

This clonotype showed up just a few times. CDR3 DNA: TGTGCCAGCGTTGGCGGGTATTCCTACGAGCAGTACTTC. Translated: CASVGGYSYEQYF. The rearrangement uses TRBV2 and TRBJ2-7, with a weak D call TRBD2 (5 bases). Germline CDR1 and CDR2: SNHLY and FYNNEI. CDR3 length: 13 residues. V was cut by 8 bases and J by 1 base, with 12 bases left in between.

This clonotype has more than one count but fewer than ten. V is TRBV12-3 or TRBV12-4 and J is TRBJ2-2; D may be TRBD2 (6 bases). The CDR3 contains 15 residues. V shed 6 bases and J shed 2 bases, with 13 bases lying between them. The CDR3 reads CASSAGTLNTGELFF. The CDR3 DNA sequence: TGTGCCAGCAGCGCCGGGACTCTTAACACCGGGGAGCTGTTTTTT.

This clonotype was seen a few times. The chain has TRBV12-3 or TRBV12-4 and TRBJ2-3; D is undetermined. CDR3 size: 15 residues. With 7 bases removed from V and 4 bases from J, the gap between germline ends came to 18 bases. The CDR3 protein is CASNTALRVSDTQYF. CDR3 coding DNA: TGTGCCAGCAATACTGCCCTTAGGGTCTCAGATACGCAGTATTTT.

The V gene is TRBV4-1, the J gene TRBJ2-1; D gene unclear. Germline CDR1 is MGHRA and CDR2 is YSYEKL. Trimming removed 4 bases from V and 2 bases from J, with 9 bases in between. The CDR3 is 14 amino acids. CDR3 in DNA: TGCGCCAGCAGCCTTTCGAGACCCTACAATGAGCAGTTCTTC. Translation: CASSLSRPYNEQFF.

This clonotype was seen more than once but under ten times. The CDR3 region is CASSQDTGKLFF. CDR3 in DNA: TGCGCCAGCAGCCAAGATACAGGGAAACTGTTTTTT. The chain carries TRBV4-1 and TRBJ1-4; the D gene is possibly TRBD1 (6 bases). Germline CDR1 is MGHRA and CDR2 is YSYEKL. The CDR3 covers 12 residues. The germline V and J ends were trimmed by 0 bases and 11 bases, with 7 bases remaining between them.

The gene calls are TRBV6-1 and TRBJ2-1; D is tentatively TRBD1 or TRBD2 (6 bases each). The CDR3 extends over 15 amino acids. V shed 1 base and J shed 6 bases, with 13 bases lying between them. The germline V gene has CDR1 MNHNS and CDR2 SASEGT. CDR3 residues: CASSEDPGAGNEQFF. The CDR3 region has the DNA TGTGCCAGCAGTGAAGATCCGGGGGCAGGCAATGAGCAGTTCTTC.

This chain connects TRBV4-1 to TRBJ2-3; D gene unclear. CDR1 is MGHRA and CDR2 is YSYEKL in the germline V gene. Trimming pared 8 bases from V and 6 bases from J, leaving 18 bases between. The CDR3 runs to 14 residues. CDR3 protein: CASGTLRPSDTQYF. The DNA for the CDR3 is TGCGCCAGCGGCACCCTCAGGCCATCGGATACGCAGTATTTT.

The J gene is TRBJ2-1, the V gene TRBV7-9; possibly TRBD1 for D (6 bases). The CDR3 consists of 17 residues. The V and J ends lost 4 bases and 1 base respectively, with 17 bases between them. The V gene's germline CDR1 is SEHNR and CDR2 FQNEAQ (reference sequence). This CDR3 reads CASSSPPTGRSYNEQFF. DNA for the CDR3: TGTGCCAGCAGCTCCCCCCCCACAGGGAGATCCTACAATGAGCAGTTCTTC.

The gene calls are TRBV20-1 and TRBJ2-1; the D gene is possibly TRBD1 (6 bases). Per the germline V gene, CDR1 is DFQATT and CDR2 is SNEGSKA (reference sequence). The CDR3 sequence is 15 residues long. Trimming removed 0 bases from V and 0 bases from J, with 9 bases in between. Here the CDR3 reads CSARDTGISYNEQFF. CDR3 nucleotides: TGCAGTGCTAGAGATACAGGGATCTCCTACAATGAGCAGTTCTTC.

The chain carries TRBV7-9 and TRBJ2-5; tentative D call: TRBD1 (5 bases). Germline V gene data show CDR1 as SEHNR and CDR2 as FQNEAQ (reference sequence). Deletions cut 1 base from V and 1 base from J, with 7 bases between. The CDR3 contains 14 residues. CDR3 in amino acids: CASSLEDIQETQYF. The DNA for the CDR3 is TGTGCCAGCAGCTTAGAGGACATCCAAGAGACCCAGTACTTC.

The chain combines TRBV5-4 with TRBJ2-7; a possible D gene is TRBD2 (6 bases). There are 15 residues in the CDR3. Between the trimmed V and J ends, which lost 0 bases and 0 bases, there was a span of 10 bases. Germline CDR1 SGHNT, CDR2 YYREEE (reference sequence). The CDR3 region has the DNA TGTGCCAGCAGCTTGGCCGTTAGCGGCTCCTACGAGCAGTACTTC. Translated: CASSLAVSGSYEQYF.

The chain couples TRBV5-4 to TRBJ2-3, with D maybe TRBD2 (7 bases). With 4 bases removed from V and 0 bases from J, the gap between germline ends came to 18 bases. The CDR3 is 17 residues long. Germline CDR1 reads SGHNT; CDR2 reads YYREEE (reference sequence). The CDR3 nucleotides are TGTGCCAGCAGCGACCCCGCGGGGGCAACTAGCACAGATACGCAGTATTTT. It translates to CASSDPAGATSTDTQYF.

The CDR3 sequence is CSAREGQGPTGANVLTF. In DNA form, the CDR3 reads TGCAGTGCTAGAGAAGGACAGGGGCCAACTGGGGCCAACGTCCTGACTTTC. This rearrangement joins TRBV20-1 to TRBJ2-6, with 9 bases aligning to TRBD1. V shed 0 bases, J shed 2 bases, and the junction held 5 bases outside the gene matches. CDR1 is DFQATT, CDR2 SNEGSKA, per germline (reference sequence). The CDR3 totals 17 residues.

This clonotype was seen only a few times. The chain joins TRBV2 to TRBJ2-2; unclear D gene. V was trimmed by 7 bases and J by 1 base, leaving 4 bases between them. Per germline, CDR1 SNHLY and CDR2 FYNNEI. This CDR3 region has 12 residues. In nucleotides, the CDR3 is TGTGCCAGCATTATGAACACCGGGGAGCTGTTTTTT. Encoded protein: CASIMNTGELFF.

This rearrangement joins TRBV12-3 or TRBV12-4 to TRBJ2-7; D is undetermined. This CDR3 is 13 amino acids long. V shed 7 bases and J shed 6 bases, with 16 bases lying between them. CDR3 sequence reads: CASTPPGFREQYF. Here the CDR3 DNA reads TGTGCCAGCACCCCCCCGGGCTTTCGCGAGCAGTACTTC.

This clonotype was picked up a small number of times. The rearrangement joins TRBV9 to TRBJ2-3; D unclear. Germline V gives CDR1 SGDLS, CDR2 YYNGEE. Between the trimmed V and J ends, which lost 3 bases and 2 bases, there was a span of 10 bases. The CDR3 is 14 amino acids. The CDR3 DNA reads TGTGCCAGCAGCGCCGGTTTGGACACAGATACGCAGTATTTT. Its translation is CASSAGLDTDTQYF.

CDR3 bases: TGTGCCAGCAGCCATTATCTGGGGGGTGGAGAGACCCAGTACTTC. It is translated as CASSHYLGGGETQYF. V usage is TRBV4-2 and J usage is TRBJ2-5; the D gene is possibly TRBD2 (6 bases). This CDR3 is built from 15 residues. V was cut by 3 bases and J by 4 bases, with 15 bases left in between. The germline V gene encodes CDR1 LGHNA and CDR2 YNFKEQ.

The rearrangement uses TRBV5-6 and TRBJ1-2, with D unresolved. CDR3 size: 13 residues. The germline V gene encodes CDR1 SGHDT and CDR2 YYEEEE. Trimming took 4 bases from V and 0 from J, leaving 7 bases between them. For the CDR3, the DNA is TGTGCCAGCAGCGCGAGTACTAACTATGGCTACACCTTC. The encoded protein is CASSASTNYGYTF.

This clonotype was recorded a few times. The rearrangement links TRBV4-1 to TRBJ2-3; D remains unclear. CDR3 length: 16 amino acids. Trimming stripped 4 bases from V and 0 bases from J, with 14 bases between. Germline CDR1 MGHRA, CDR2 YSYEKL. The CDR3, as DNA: TGCGCCAGCAGCCCCCGAATGACTTCTAGCACAGATACGCAGTATTTT. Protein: CASSPRMTSSTDTQYF.

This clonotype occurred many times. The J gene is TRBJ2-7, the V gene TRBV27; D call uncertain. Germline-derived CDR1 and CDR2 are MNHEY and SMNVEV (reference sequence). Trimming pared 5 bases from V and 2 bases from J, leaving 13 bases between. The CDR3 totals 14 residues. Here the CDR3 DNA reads TGTGCCAGCAGTCCTGGTCGGACGACCTACGAGCAGTACTTC. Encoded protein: CASSPGRTTYEQYF.

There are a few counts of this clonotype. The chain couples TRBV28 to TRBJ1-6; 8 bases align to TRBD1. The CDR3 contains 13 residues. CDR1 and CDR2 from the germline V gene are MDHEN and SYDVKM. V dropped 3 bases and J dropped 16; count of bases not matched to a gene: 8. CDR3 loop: CASSFNPQGVLHF. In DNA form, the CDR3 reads TGTGCCAGCAGTTTCAATCCACAGGGGGTTCTCCACTTT. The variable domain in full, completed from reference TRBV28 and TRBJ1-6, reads DVKVTQSSRYLVKRTGEKVFLECVQDMDHENMFWYRQDPGLGLRLIYFSYDVKMKEKGDIPEGYSVSREKKERFSLILESASTNQTSMYLCASSFNPQGVLHFGNGTRLTVT.